What follows is one T cell receptor beta chain and its context. Its antigen remains unidentified. Nothing much larger sits one base from this clone, and base qualities are not available. Based on the germline V gene, the CDR1 and CDR2 sequences are SGDLS and YYNGEE. V is cut by 2 bases and J by 7 bases, and the space between the germline ends is 15 bases. Measured from the cysteine to the phenylalanine, the CDR3 is 15 residues long. Just the 45-base CDR3 DNA is kept, in frame starting at base 1. This sample is part of a study of CD8 T cells in Susac syndrome (dated by TCRdb to the late 2010s). For the wider study: The study used repertoire sequencing to test whether antigen drove CD8+ T cell activation and differentiation in Susac syndrome. What the research found in general, with its limitations: The study acknowledged that relatively few individuals were included in the TCR sequencing and HLA analysis.

RNA was extracted using the RNeasy kit, and roughly 0.45 to 1 microgram was reverse transcribed with random hexamers. TCR beta CDR3 regions were amplified with the immunoSEQ multiplex PCR assay covering 54 Vbeta and 13 Jbeta segments. PCR amplification bias was corrected using a synthetic template baseline for primer optimization and computational correction. For the original study's pipeline: Reads were annotated to V, D and J genes per IMGT and analyzed with immunoSEQ Analyzer, keeping only productive sequences. To calculate clonality, Shannon entropy was normalized by log2 of the number of productive unique sequences and then subtracted from one. Public and private clones were assessed among the 100 most prevalent clones of each patient and control. Susac-specific clones were defined as absent from healthy and MS cohorts, approximately 1,000 published viral clones and other ImmuneACCESS disease sequences. The public reads were reanalyzed by TCRdb: fastp trimming at Q25, MiXCR alignment, in-frame beta chains only. When rows share a CDR3 protein, they turn into one entry using the most common DNA and genes. TCRdb, rather than the study authors, made the V and J calls. The table for this sample lists around 140,000 distinct CDR3 sequences; approximately 95% of them were counted only once. About 0.11% of the sample goes to the ten largest clones.

Peripheral blood CD8+ and CD4+ T cells from healthy donors, Susac syndrome patients and multiple sclerosis patients were profiled using high-throughput TCR beta sequencing. The multiple sclerosis controls were treatment-naive patients whose relapsing-remitting disease, either stable or active, fulfilled the revised McDonald criteria. CD8+ TEMRA cells were enriched by FACS, while bulk CD8+ and CD4+ T cells were purified by magnetic negative isolation. Blood was collected in EDTA tubes and processed within 24 hours, with PBMCs isolated through density gradient centrifugation. PBMCs destined for TCR sequencing were cryopreserved in liquid nitrogen and later thawed in a 37 °C water bath. Purity of sorted or isolated CD4+, CD8+ and CD8+ TEMRA cells was at least 90%.

The rearranged segments are TRBV9 and TRBJ2-2; the D region possibly corresponds to TRBD2 (5 bases align). The material sequenced was CD4+ T cells from PBMCs. The sequence was collected from a human donor with multiple sclerosis. The CDR3 here reads CASSVTSNSNGELFF. At the DNA level, the sequence is TGTGCCAGCAGCGTTACTAGTAATAGTAACGGGGAGCTGTTTTTT.